This T cell receptor (beta chain) was recovered during a study of identical twins. Study findings and constraints: Alpha sequences that were out-of-frame and twin-shared showed an excess of low generation probability. Twin pairs had excess sharing that was weaker in beta out-of-frame sequences.

This CDR3 is built from 15 residues. V was cut by 5 bases and J by 0 bases, with 14 bases left in between. TCRdb fed the 5' RACE reads into MiXCR, producing one record per CDR3 protein. This table holds about 790,000 distinct CDR3 sequences, 15% to 20% found once. Regarding this clonotype: The antigen is undetermined.

In addition, the sample was reused for a study of T cells expressing NK-cell markers. That paper states: There were seven HCMV-seropositive donors and one seronegative donor among the eight sequenced. Anti-gamma-delta TCR antibody use in several experiments restricted sorting to alpha-beta TCR T cells.

The source of this sequence is a woman younger than 30 in good health. Sequences were obtained from PBMCs. The rearrangement joins TRBV12-3 or TRBV12-4 to TRBJ2-7, with D unresolved. CDR3 loop: CASSIQSGGSYEQYF. The CDR3 DNA sequence: TGTGCCAGCAGTATTCAATCGGGCGGCTCCTACGAGCAGTACTTC.